The rows below give T cell receptor beta chains drawn from one sample of a study of T cells in Graves' hyperthyroidism and ophthalmopathy. TCRdb re-called the multiplex PCR reads with MiXCR, one entry per CDR3 protein. Of roughly 750,000 distinct CDR3 sequences listed, around 17% are singletons. Specimen: blood. These receptors were taken from a man between 18 and 29 years old with Graves' hyperthyroidism. The CDR3 runs from the conserved cysteine through the conserved F or W. Each record gives: J gene, V gene, clone size, D gene, CDR3 length, CDR3 protein, CDR3 DNA. The D gene is left open where the match is weak. The size field is filled for only some rows; it gives once, few, many or a size class.

TRBJ1-1 | TRBV18 | many | - | 15 | CASSPPPGEGTEAFF | TGTGCCAGCTCACCACCTCCAGGGGAAGGTACTGAAGCTTTCTTT
TRBJ2-1 | TRBV2 | - | - | 14 | CASGGTASYNEQFF | TGTGCCAGCGGAGGGACGGCGTCCTACAATGAGCAGTTCTTC
TRBJ2-1 | TRBV20-1 | - | TRBD1 | 14 | CSANAGGPSGEQFF | TGCAGTGCTAATGCAGGGGGCCCCTCGGGTGAGCAGTTCTTC
TRBJ1-2 | TRBV7-9 | many | - | 15 | CASSLAAGAPGSYTF | TGTGCCAGCAGCTTAGCCGCGGGGGCCCCCGGATCCTACACCTTC
TRBJ1-3 | TRBV12-5 | few | - | 19 | CASGPATMTDPYSGNTIYF | TGTGCTAGTGGTCCCGCTACTATGACAGACCCTTACTCTGGAAACACCATATATTTT
TRBJ2-2 | TRBV20-1 | few | - | 15 | CSARDFTAATGELFF | TGCAGTGCTAGAGATTTCACGGCTGCAACCGGGGAGCTGTTTTTT
TRBJ2-7 | TRBV5-1 | - | TRBD2 | 15 | CASSFGLAFSYEQYF | TGCGCCAGCAGCTTTGGACTAGCGTTTTCCTACGAGCAGTACTTC
TRBJ2-2 | TRBV30 | - | - | 12 | CAWSHSIGELFF | TGTGCCTGGAGCCACTCCATCGGGGAGCTGTTTTTT
TRBJ2-4 | TRBV20-1 | - | TRBD2 | 12 | CSATSDWVVQYF | TGCAGTGCAACTAGCGATTGGGTTGTTCAGTACTTC
TRBJ1-4 | TRBV20-1 | many | TRBD1 | 13 | CSARETGYGKLFF | TGCAGTGCTCGAGAGACAGGGTACGGAAAACTGTTTTTT
TRBJ1-1 | TRBV6-1 | - | TRBD1 | 17 | CASSELWTGAPNTEAFF | TGTGCCAGCAGTGAATTGTGGACAGGGGCACCGAACACTGAAGCTTTCTTT
TRBJ2-7 | TRBV27 | many | TRBD1 | 13 | CASGTALSYEQYF | TGTGCCAGTGGGACAGCCCTCTCCTACGAGCAGTACTTC
TRBJ1-6 | TRBV19 | - | TRBD1 | 13 | CASCRDRNSPLHF | TGTGCCAGCTGCCGGGACAGAAATTCACCCCTCCACTTT
TRBJ1-3 | TRBV12-3/TRBV12-4 | many | TRBD1 | 15 | CASSPGQGFGNTIYF | TGTGCCAGCAGTCCCGGACAGGGTTTCGGAAACACCATATATTTT
TRBJ2-3 | TRBV29-1 | many | - | 14 | CSVVGSGTADTQYF | TGCAGCGTTGTGGGTAGCGGGACAGCAGATACGCAGTATTTT
TRBJ1-3 | TRBV12-3/TRBV12-4 | - | TRBD1 | 16 | CASKRRGQGAGNTIYF | TGTGCCAGCAAAAGGCGGGGACAGGGGGCTGGAAACACCATATATTTT
TRBJ2-5 | TRBV5-1 | - | - | 14 | CASSLGSLGETQYF | TGCGCCAGCAGCTTGGGTAGTTTGGGAGAGACCCAGTACTTC
TRBJ1-2 | TRBV20-1 | - | TRBD1 | 13 | CSASTGGNYGYTF | TGCAGTGCTAGTACAGGGGGAAACTATGGCTACACCTTC
TRBJ2-2 | TRBV11-2 | few | TRBD1 | 14 | CASSTQGITGELFF | TGTGCCAGCAGCACACAGGGGATCACCGGGGAGCTGTTTTTT
TRBJ2-7 | TRBV28 | few | - | 14 | CAGSPRRVGYEQYF | TGTGCCGGCAGTCCTCGCAGGGTAGGCTACGAGCAGTACTTC
TRBJ1-2 | TRBV3-1 | many | - | 15 | CASSPVSGTQHGYTF | TGTGCCAGCAGCCCCGTATCGGGGACCCAACATGGCTACACCTTC
TRBJ2-7 | TRBV11-2 | many | - | 12 | CASSLVYHEQYF | TGTGCCAGCAGCTTAGTGTACCACGAGCAGTACTTC
TRBJ2-5 | TRBV6-1 | many | TRBD1 | 13 | CASRKGARETQYF | TGTGCCAGCAGAAAGGGGGCGCGAGAGACCCAGTACTTC
TRBJ2-1 | TRBV2 | many | TRBD2 | 15 | CASKLAGGGGFEQFF | TGTGCCAGCAAATTAGCGGGAGGGGGCGGTTTTGAGCAGTTCTTC
TRBJ2-5 | TRBV28 | once | - | 12 | CASRTEPETQYF | TGTGCCAGCAGGACTGAGCCCGAGACCCAGTACTTC
TRBJ2-1 | TRBV28 | many | TRBD2 | 16 | CASSLLSGNSYNEQFF | TGTGCCAGCAGTTTGCTTAGCGGGAACTCCTACAATGAGCAGTTCTTC
TRBJ1-2 | TRBV29-1 | - | TRBD1 | 13 | CSASMTGFYGYTF | TGCAGCGCCTCAATGACAGGGTTCTATGGCTACACCTTC
TRBJ2-2 | TRBV9 | - | - | 15 | CASSVHSSNTGELFF | TGTGCCAGCAGCGTACATAGCAGCAACACCGGGGAGCTGTTTTTT
TRBJ1-4 | TRBV12-3/TRBV12-4 | few | - | 13 | CASSGGVGEKLFF | TGTGCCAGCAGTGGGGGGGTGGGTGAAAAACTGTTTTTT
TRBJ2-5 | TRBV3-1 | few | - | 15 | CASSQDGQWQETQYF | TGTGCCAGCAGCCAAGATGGACAATGGCAAGAGACCCAGTACTTC
TRBJ2-1 | TRBV2 | many | - | 16 | CASSPRGDLSYNEQFF | TGTGCCAGCAGTCCTCGTGGGGATTTATCCTACAATGAGCAGTTCTTC
TRBJ2-1 | TRBV29-1 | many | TRBD2 | 14 | CSVHSGMGYNEQFF | TGCAGCGTTCACAGCGGGATGGGTTACAATGAGCAGTTCTTC
TRBJ2-5 | TRBV19 | few | - | 13 | CASSIGGQETQYF | TGTGCCAGTAGTATAGGGGGCCAAGAGACCCAGTACTTC
TRBJ1-5 | TRBV20-1 | few | - | 13 | CSARATSNQPQHF | TGCAGTGCTAGAGCAACAAGCAATCAGCCCCAGCATTTT
TRBJ1-4 | TRBV11-2 | - | TRBD1 | 14 | CASSFQGAYEKLFF | TGTGCCAGCAGCTTTCAGGGGGCCTATGAAAAACTGTTTTTT
TRBJ1-1 | TRBV19 | - | TRBD1 | 16 | CASSIDSVRGDTEAFF | TGTGCCAGTAGTATAGATTCTGTCAGGGGGGACACTGAAGCTTTCTTT
TRBJ2-1 | TRBV7-9 | many | - | 12 | CAIGVLYNEQFF | TGTGCCATCGGGGTACTGTACAATGAGCAGTTCTTC
TRBJ2-1 | TRBV30 | many | TRBD2 | 13 | CASRASGNNEQFF | TGTGCCTCAAGGGCTAGCGGGAACAATGAGCAGTTCTTC
TRBJ2-1 | TRBV30 | - | - | 13 | CAWSVLAAGEQFF | TGTGCCTGGAGTGTGCTGGCCGCGGGGGAGCAGTTCTTC
TRBJ1-3 | TRBV12-3/TRBV12-4 | - | TRBD1 | 16 | CASSLRGGRSGNTIYF | TGTGCCAGCAGTTTAAGAGGGGGCAGGTCTGGAAACACCATATATTTT
TRBJ1-2 | TRBV2 | many | TRBD1 | 14 | CASPAGTGNYGYTF | TGTGCCAGCCCGGCCGGGACAGGGAACTATGGCTACACCTTC
TRBJ2-1 | TRBV4-3 | few | TRBD2 | 15 | CASSQDPSGFDEQFF | TGCGCCAGCAGCCAAGACCCTAGCGGGTTCGATGAGCAGTTCTTC
TRBJ2-1 | TRBV7-2 | many | - | 13 | CASSLLRRNEQFF | TGTGCCAGCAGCCTACTACGCCGGAATGAGCAGTTCTTC